This TCR beta chain derives from a study of blood T cell repertoires in COVID-19. Trimming at V came to 7 bases and at J to 4 bases, leaving 8 bases not matched to a gene. The length of the CDR3 is 15 residues. Germline values: CDR1 LNHDA, CDR2 SQIVND (reference sequence). The table came from immunoSEQ multiplex PCR; TCRdb's copy has only in-frame clones and leaves some out. The sample yields 250,000 to 400,000 clones, 75% to 90% seen once. This TCR derives from a woman in her twenties or thirties with COVID-19, enrolled during active disease. The source material was peripheral blood. The rearrangement uses TRBV19 and TRBJ1-5; 9 bases align to TRBD1. The CDR3 DNA is TGTGCCAGTACCCCGGACAGGGGCGGGAATCAGCCCCAGCATTTT. It specifies CASTPDRGGNQPQHF.